Following are 9 T cell receptor beta chains from one sample sequenced in a study of T cell responses to AZD1222 COVID-19 vaccine. This table comes from immunoSEQ multiplex PCR, and its TCRdb copy is limited to in-frame clones, with some not included. The sample holds 58,000 or so clones; about 86% are singletons and the top ten take about 7%. The sequences come from peripheral blood, collected 28 days after the second AZD1222 dose. The source is an adult who received the AZD1222 COVID-19 vaccine.

V and J are TRBV5-1 and TRBJ2-2; TRBD1 might be the D (6 bases). Deletions cut 1 base from V and 1 base from J, with 11 bases between. The V gene's germline CDR1 is SGHRS and CDR2 YFSETQ. This CDR3 is 16 amino acids long. The CDR3 loop is CASSLFRTENTGELFF. CDR3 nucleotides: TGCGCCAGCAGCTTGTTTCGGACAGAGAACACCGGGGAGCTGTTTTTT.

The V and J genes are TRBV6-2 or TRBV6-3 and TRBJ2-7, with 8 bases identical to TRBD2. In germline, CDR1 is MNHEY, CDR2 SVGEGT. V trimming: 6 bases; J trimming: 2 bases; junction bases outside the gene matches: 12. The CDR3 consists of 16 residues. CDR3 sequence: CASSRGTSPATYEQYF. CDR3 coding DNA: TGTGCCAGCAGCCGCGGGACTAGTCCGGCGACCTACGAGCAGTACTTC.

V and J are TRBV29-1 and TRBJ2-3; 10 nucleotides align to TRBD2. CDR1 is SQVTM and CDR2 is ANQGSEA in the germline V gene. V was clipped by 7 bases and J by 0 bases; unmatched bases: 7. This CDR3 comprises 15 residues. The CDR3 DNA sequence: TGCAGCGGCGTACTAGCGGGGAAAAGCACAGATACGCAGTATTTT. Translation: CSGVLAGKSTDTQYF.

The chain is built from TRBV28 and TRBJ1-2; D is ambiguous. Trimming left V 6 bases short and J 2 bases short, with 13 bases between. The germline CDR1 and CDR2 sequences are MDHEN and SYDVKM. The CDR3 sequence is 14 residues long. The CDR3 loop is CASSAGGGNYGYTF. The CDR3, as DNA: TGTGCCAGCAGCGCCGGTGGCGGGAACTATGGCTACACCTTC.

The chain is built from TRBV6-6 and TRBJ2-7; 10 positions match TRBD2. V lost 6 bases to trimming and J lost 4 bases; unmatched junction nucleotides: 6. CDR1 and CDR2 (germline): MNHNY, SVGAGI (reference sequence). The CDR3 loop spans 14 amino acids. CDR3 nucleotide sequence: TGTGCCAGCAGCCCGGGACTAGCGCTTTACGAGCAGTACTTC. This encodes CASSPGLALYEQYF.

The chain links TRBV25-1 to TRBJ2-2; D is ambiguous. Germline values: CDR1 MGHDK, CDR2 SYGVNS. The V end lost 2 bases, the J end lost 3 bases, and 10 bases lay between the germline ends. The CDR3 sequence is 15 residues long. The CDR3 spells CASSEGVYYTGELFF. The CDR3 nucleotides read TGTGCCAGCAGTGAAGGCGTTTATTACACCGGGGAGCTGTTTTTT.

The chain has TRBV28 and TRBJ1-6; no firm D call. The V and J ends lost 3 bases and 4 bases respectively, with 19 bases between them. Germline values: CDR1 MDHEN, CDR2 SYDVKM. The CDR3 spans 18 residues. CDR3 sequence (DNA): TGTGCCAGCAGTTTCGGGCAAGCCACCCATCCATATAATTCACCCCTCCACTTT. Translated, it gives CASSFGQATHPYNSPLHF.

The J gene is TRBJ2-7, the V gene TRBV28, with 9 positions matching TRBD2. Germline CDR1 and CDR2: MDHEN and SYDVKM. Unmatched junction bases numbered 6, after V lost 5 bases and J lost 4 bases. CDR3 length: 14 amino acids. The CDR3 region is CASSQGTSKYEQYF. DNA of the CDR3: TGTGCCAGCAGTCAAGGGACTAGCAAGTACGAGCAGTACTTC.

This clone was detected a few times. This sequence joins TRBV5-1 and TRBJ2-1, with 11 bases lining up with TRBD2. CDR3 length equals 16 residues. Germline lookup yields CDR1 SGHRS and CDR2 YFSETQ. Trimming at V came to 0 bases and at J to 5 bases, leaving 4 bases not matched to a gene. The CDR3 is CASSLGPSGGNNEQFF. The CDR3 DNA reads as TGCGCCAGCAGCTTGGGCCCTAGCGGGGGGAACAATGAGCAGTTCTTC.